The 23 T cell receptor beta chains reported below all come from one sample, sequenced in a study of T cell responses to AZD1222 COVID-19 vaccine (TCRdb year 2021). Library method: the immunoSEQ multiplex PCR assay. Here the immuneACCESS table is served through TCRdb, limited to in-frame sequences with V and J called. Missing clones are a known gap in these copies; in checked studies unresolved V genes cover under half, and the rest lacks a known reason. This sample holds 75,000 to 95,000 clones; about 88% were observed only once. The ten most abundant clones make up 15% to 20% of the sample. Per the publication, the time point label means: baseline before first vaccination. Sample: peripheral blood, taken on day 0 of AZD1222 vaccination. The receptors shown here come from an adult in good health.

The chain uses TRBV28 and TRBJ1-2; TRBD1 agrees at 9 bases. CDR3 length equals 14 residues. Germline lookup yields CDR1 MDHEN and CDR2 SYDVKM. V was clipped by 5 bases and J by 4 bases; unmatched bases: 5. The CDR3 nucleotides read TGTGCCAGCAGTACAATGGACAGGGGCTATGGCTACACCTTC. Its protein product is CASSTMDRGYGYTF.

V gene TRBV13 combines with J gene TRBJ2-7; 12 nucleotides align to TRBD1. Per the germline V gene, CDR1 is PRHDT and CDR2 is FYEKMQ (reference sequence). This CDR3 contains 15 residues. The V segment lost 4 bases and the J segment 5 bases; nucleotides outside the gene matches: 6. CDR3 region: CASSSGQGAGNEQYF. Written as DNA, the CDR3 is TGTGCCAGCAGCTCGGGACAGGGGGCTGGGAACGAGCAGTACTTC.

The chain uses TRBV19 and TRBJ1-5; D remains ambiguous. Germline V gene data show CDR1 as LNHDA and CDR2 as SQIVND (reference sequence). This CDR3 has 14 residues. The germline V and J ends were trimmed by 7 bases and 4 bases, with 14 bases remaining between them. Here the CDR3 DNA reads TGTGCCAGTAATGTGGGGATCTCGAATCAGCCCCAGCATTTT. This codes for CASNVGISNQPQHF.

The chain carries TRBV29-1 and TRBJ1-2; D is possibly TRBD1 (6 bases). Per germline, CDR1 SQVTM and CDR2 ANQGSEA. CDR3 length equals 14 residues. Trimming stripped 2 bases from V and 4 bases from J, with 14 bases between. The DNA of the CDR3 is TGCAGCGTTGAAAGGAGGCCAGGGGCCTATGGCTACACCTTC. As protein: CSVERRPGAYGYTF.

The chain uses TRBV6-2 or TRBV6-3 and TRBJ2-7; 7 nucleotides align to TRBD2. Germline loops: CDR1 MNHEY, CDR2 SVGEGT. V gave up 6 bases and J gave up 7 bases; unmatched junction bases: 12. The CDR3 covers 14 residues. For the CDR3, the DNA is TGTGCCAGCAGCAGGGACTACCCCGCCAGGGAGCAGTACTTC. Residues: CASSRDYPAREQYF.

The chain joins TRBV27 to TRBJ1-2; 7 bases are a match to TRBD1. The CDR3 length is 15 residues. Trimming at V came to 6 bases and at J to 5 bases, leaving 12 bases not matched to a gene. Germline loops: CDR1 MNHEY, CDR2 SMNVEV (reference sequence). CDR3 nucleotides: TGTGCCAGCAGCCCAACACAGGGGATCGGGTATGGCTACACCTTC. This gives the protein CASSPTQGIGYGYTF.

The V call is TRBV2, the J call TRBJ1-5, with D tentatively TRBD1 (5 bases). Germline V CDR1 and CDR2: SNHLY, FYNNEI. The CDR3 length is 14 residues. Trimming cost V 4 bases and J 4 bases, with 11 bases left between them. The CDR3 sequence is CASSGLGGNQPQHF. CDR3 DNA sequence: TGTGCCAGCAGTGGCCTGGGGGGAAATCAGCCCCAGCATTTT. Full variable domain (outside the CDR3, taken from reference TRBV2 and TRBJ1-5): EPEVTQTPSHQVTQMGQEVILRCVPISNHLYFYWYRQILGQKVEFLVSFYNNEISEKSEIFDDQFSVERPDGSNFTLKIRSTKLEDSAMYFCASSGLGGNQPQHFGDGTRLSIL.

This chain's CDR3 is CASSFGPTQIDEQYF. Written as DNA, the CDR3 is TGTGCCAGCAGTTTCGGTCCGACACAGATCGACGAGCAGTACTTC. The chain has TRBV5-4 and TRBJ2-7; no definite D call. The CDR3 runs to 15 residues. Germline loops: CDR1 SGHNT, CDR2 YYREEE (reference sequence). Trimming cost V 5 bases and J 5 bases, with 20 bases left between them.

The V and J genes are TRBV24-1 and TRBJ2-1; the match to TRBD1 covers 7 bases. The CDR3 consists of 16 residues. Germline V CDR1 and CDR2: KGHDR, SFDVKD. Unmatched junction bases numbered 7, after V lost 3 bases and J lost 3 bases. The DNA of the CDR3 is TGTGCCACCAGTGATCCCCGGGACAGCGGCTACAATGAGCAGTTCTTC. It yields the protein CATSDPRDSGYNEQFF.

The rearrangement uses TRBV9 and TRBJ2-1, with 7 bases that match TRBD2. V lost 8 bases and J lost 9; bases outside the gene matches: 14. This CDR3 is 14 amino acids long. Germline CDR1 SGDLS, CDR2 YYNGEE. The CDR3 DNA is TGTGCCAGTACAGCGACCCTTACTAGCGTTGAGCAGTTCTTC. It is translated as CASTATLTSVEQFF.

This clone was detected once. The gene calls are TRBV19 and TRBJ1-1; D gene ambiguous. The CDR3 runs to 12 residues. V lost 9 bases and J lost 11, with 19 bases in between. Germline V gives CDR1 LNHDA, CDR2 SQIVND (reference sequence). Written as DNA, the CDR3 is TGTGCCAGGACCCCTCAAGCCACGGCTGCTTTCTTT. This gives the protein CARTPQATAAFF.

The chain is built from TRBV24-1 and TRBJ1-1; D perhaps matches TRBD1 (5 bases). This CDR3 region has 15 residues. The V gene lost 3 bases and the J gene lost 7 bases, with 17 bases spanning the gap. CDR1 KGHDR and CDR2 SFDVKD come from the germline V gene. DNA of the CDR3: TGTGCCACCAGTGATCCCCGTGTAGGGGACGGTGAAGCTTTCTTT. This encodes CATSDPRVGDGEAFF.

V and J are TRBV9 and TRBJ1-1; D possibly corresponds to TRBD1 (5 bases). Trimming stripped 2 bases from V and 4 bases from J, with 15 bases between. The CDR3 extends over 15 amino acids. Germline V gene lookup returns CDR1 SGDLS and CDR2 YYNGEE. The CDR3 DNA is TGTGCCAGCAGCGTTGGGGACCCAGCGAGCACTGAAGCTTTCTTT. This translates into CASSVGDPASTEAFF.

The rearrangement uses TRBV9 and TRBJ1-1; D not certain. Deletions cut 0 bases from V and 0 bases from J, with 6 bases between. This CDR3 contains 14 residues. Germline CDR1 is SGDLS and CDR2 is YYNGEE. CDR3 bases: TGTGCCAGCAGCGTAGGCCTGATGAACACTGAAGCTTTCTTT. Residues: CASSVGLMNTEAFF.

The V gene is TRBV5-4, the J gene TRBJ2-7, with 7 bases that match TRBD1. In germline, CDR1 is SGHNT, CDR2 YYREEE (reference sequence). The CDR3 totals 14 residues. V shed 4 bases and J 3 bases; nucleotides not matched to a gene: 7. DNA for the CDR3: TGTGCCAGCAGCAATCCGGGACAGAACTACGAGCAGTACTTC. Translated, it gives CASSNPGQNYEQYF. Combining the CDR3 with reference TRBV5-4 and TRBJ2-7 gives the whole variable domain ETGVTQSPTHLIKTRGQQVTLRCSSQSGHNTVSWYQQALGQGPQFIFQYYREEENGRGNFPPRFSGLQFPNYSSELNVNALELDDSALYLCASSNPGQNYEQYFGPGTRLTVT.

The chain couples TRBV5-1 to TRBJ2-7, with D possibly being TRBD2 (7 bases). V gave up 4 bases and J gave up 1 base, with 12 bases separating them. The CDR3 sequence is 14 residues long. The V gene's germline CDR1 is SGHRS and CDR2 YFSETQ. The CDR3 here is CASSIGGESYEQYF. The CDR3 DNA sequence: TGCGCCAGCAGCATAGGGGGGGAGTCCTACGAGCAGTACTTC.

The rearrangement links TRBV21-1 to TRBJ2-7; the table's TRBD2 call for D was not verified on the DNA. TRBV21-1 is annotated as a pseudogene. The length of the CDR3 is 16 residues. The CDR3 sequence is CASSKTRVFAPGEQYF. The CDR3 DNA reads as TGTGCCAGCAGCAAAACTAGGGTTTTCGCCCCTGGGGAGCAGTACTTC.

This chain uses TRBV28 with TRBJ2-7; TRBD2 agrees at 14 bases. CDR1 MDHEN and CDR2 SYDVKM come from the germline V gene. Trimming removed 8 bases from V and 3 bases from J; junction bases left unmatched: 0. The CDR3 is made up of 13 amino acids. The CDR3 sequence: CASGTSGGYEQYF. DNA for the CDR3: TGTGCCAGCGGGACTAGCGGGGGCTACGAGCAGTACTTC.

This rearrangement joins TRBV2 to TRBJ1-2; TRBD1 is a possible D gene (6 bases). V shed 7 bases and J shed 8 bases, with 17 bases lying between them. The CDR3 sequence is 13 residues long. Germline-derived CDR1 and CDR2 are SNHLY and FYNNEI. The CDR3 loop reads CASTTGTVLGYTF. Written as DNA, the CDR3 is TGTGCCAGCACTACAGGGACTGTTTTAGGCTACACCTTC.

This clone was seen a few times. This sequence joins TRBV4-3 and TRBJ1-1; D is unclear. Germline CDR1 reads LGHNA; CDR2 reads YSLEER. V gave up 0 bases and J gave up 1 base, with 9 bases separating them. This CDR3 is 15 amino acids long. The CDR3 region is CASSQDLAENTEAFF. CDR3 bases: TGCGCCAGCAGCCAAGACTTGGCGGAGAACACTGAAGCTTTCTTT.

The V gene is TRBV19, the J gene TRBJ2-3; D might be TRBD2 (7 bases). Trimming removed 6 bases at V and 4 bases at J, with 17 bases between. This CDR3 is 15 amino acids long. Per germline, CDR1 LNHDA and CDR2 SQIVND (reference sequence). The CDR3 nucleotides are TGTGCCAGTAGCCCACAGGGAGGGTCGGCAGATACGCAGTATTTT. This translates into CASSPQGGSADTQYF.

The chain combines TRBV4-1 with TRBJ2-2, with TRBD1 matching over 9 bases. The CDR3 covers 14 residues. Per the germline V gene, CDR1 is MGHRA and CDR2 is YSYEKL. V trimming: 8 bases; J trimming: 4 bases; junction bases outside the gene matches: 5. This chain's CDR3 is CASQDRGFTGELFF. Here the CDR3 DNA reads TGCGCCAGCCAAGACAGGGGGTTCACCGGGGAGCTGTTTTTT.

The chain couples TRBV20-1 to TRBJ2-5; weak D call: TRBD2 (6 bases). There are 14 residues in the CDR3. Trimming stripped 3 bases from V and 1 base from J, with 12 bases between. Germline-derived CDR1 and CDR2 are DFQATT and SNEGSKA (reference sequence). CDR3: CSASRGGAQETQYF. For the CDR3, the DNA is TGCAGTGCTAGTAGAGGAGGGGCCCAAGAGACCCAGTACTTC.